This T cell receptor beta chain emerged from a study of T-cell memory formation after mild COVID-19. This clonotype was seen repeatedly, ten times or more. TCRdb reprocessed the 5' RACE reads with MiXCR, giving one entry per CDR3 protein. The sample consists of tens of thousands of distinct CDR3 sequences, 10% to 15% of them appearing once. CDR3 length: 15 amino acids. Germline loops: CDR1 GTSNPN, CDR2 SVGIG (reference sequence). J was trimmed by 5 bases and V by 0 bases; bases with no gene match: 3. Sequenced: PBMCs or a T cell subset sorted from them (not recorded which). The receptor's source is an adult woman who had mild COVID-19 (a few samples of this study predate the infection). Cell type and time point are not known. The chain links TRBV30 to TRBJ2-1, with 11 bases lining up with TRBD2. The CDR3 nucleotides are TGTGCCTGGAGTGTACTAGCGGGAGCGAACAATGAGCAGTTCTTC. Protein product: CAWSVLAGANNEQFF.